This passage covers 16 T cell receptor beta chains from one sample sequenced in a study of blood T cell repertoires in COVID-19. Profiled with immunoSEQ multiplex PCR; TCRdb holds only in-frame clones, not every one. The sample carries under 200,000 clones, roughly 85% recorded once. The sequenced sample was peripheral blood. The receptor set was obtained from a woman older than 75 with acute or convalescent COVID-19.

The chain links TRBV28 to TRBJ1-2; D is ambiguous. The V gene lost 4 bases and the J gene lost 2 bases, with 8 bases spanning the gap. The germline gives CDR1 MDHEN, CDR2 SYDVKM. This CDR3 has 13 residues. The CDR3 coding sequence is TGTGCCAGCAGTTCCCCTCAGAACTATGGCTACACCTTC. Protein: CASSSPQNYGYTF.

The gene calls are TRBV7-9 and TRBJ2-5, with TRBD1 matching over 8 bases. This CDR3 contains 15 residues. Germline CDR1 reads SEHNR; CDR2 reads FQNEAQ (reference sequence). J gave up 5 bases and V 1 base, and 6 bases lay outside the gene matches. The CDR3 DNA is TGTGCCAGCAGCTTAGGGGACAGGTCCGGTGAGACCCAGTACTTC. This gives the protein CASSLGDRSGETQYF.

The V call is TRBV3-1 (or the pseudogene TRBV3-2), the J call TRBJ1-1; D is unclear. CDR3 size: 15 residues. Trimming pared 2 bases from V and 1 base from J, leaving 11 bases between. Germline CDR1 is LGHDT and CDR2 is YNNKEL (reference sequence). CDR3 in amino acids: CASSQFYGSNTEAFF. The DNA of the CDR3 is TGTGCCAGCAGCCAATTTTATGGCTCGAACACTGAAGCTTTCTTT.

This chain joins TRBV2 and TRBJ1-4; D is possibly TRBD1 (6 bases). Germline CDR1 is SNHLY and CDR2 is FYNNEI. This CDR3 is 14 amino acids long. V lost 5 bases to trimming and J lost 3 bases, with 10 bases between them. CDR3 sequence (DNA): TGTGCCAGCAGTCAGGGGATAGCTAATGAAAAACTGTTTTTT. Amino acid sequence: CASSQGIANEKLFF.

J is TRBJ2-7 and V is TRBV19; perhaps TRBD1 as D (6 bases). The CDR3 extends over 16 amino acids. Trimming took 2 bases from V and 1 from J, leaving 15 bases between them. Germline CDR1 reads LNHDA; CDR2 reads SQIVND (reference sequence). CDR3 region: CASSIRTADLSYEQYF. In DNA form, the CDR3 reads TGTGCCAGTAGTATACGGACAGCCGACCTATCCTACGAGCAGTACTTC.

The chain carries TRBV19 and TRBJ2-5; possible D gene TRBD2, 6 bases. Trimming took 2 bases from V and 4 from J, leaving 11 bases between them. The CDR3 contains 14 residues. Germline CDR1 and CDR2: LNHDA and SQIVND (reference sequence). CDR3 DNA: TGTGCCAGTAGTATATGGGGGGAAGGAGAGACCCAGTACTTC. Amino acid sequence: CASSIWGEGETQYF. The variable domain in full, with the rest retrieved from reference TRBV19 and TRBJ2-5, is DGGITQSPKYLFRKEGQNVTLSCEQNLNHDAMYWYRQDPGQGLRLIYYSQIVNDFQKGDIAEGYSVSREKKESFPLTVTSAQKNPTAFYLCASSIWGEGETQYFGPGTRLLVL.

In DNA form, the CDR3 reads TGTGCCAGCACCGTAACTAGCGGGAGGGCCGGGGAGCTGTTTTTT. Its translation is CASTVTSGRAGELFF. The chain combines TRBV6-5 with TRBJ2-2; the match to TRBD2 covers 13 bases. J gave up 6 bases and V 7 bases, and 5 bases lay outside the gene matches. CDR1 is MNHEY and CDR2 is SVGAGI in the germline V gene. This CDR3 spans 15 amino acids.

This clone was detected only a few times. This chain connects TRBV7-9 to TRBJ2-2; D not resolved. CDR3 length: 17 amino acids. The germline V gene encodes CDR1 SEHNR and CDR2 FQNEAQ (reference sequence). V lost 5 bases to trimming and J lost 6 bases, with 22 bases between them. The CDR3 DNA reads as TGTGCCAGCAGCAACTTAGTGACCTCCGACATCCCCGGGGAGCTGTTTTTT. It specifies CASSNLVTSDIPGELFF.

This clone came up once. The rearrangement joins TRBV7-6 to TRBJ2-7, with D possibly being TRBD2 (5 bases). Germline values: CDR1 SGHVS, CDR2 FNYEAQ. Deletions cut 2 bases from V and 2 bases from J, with 13 bases between. CDR3 length: 15 residues. The CDR3 region is CASSLLGGNAYEQYF. The CDR3 nucleotides read TGTGCCAGCAGCTTACTAGGAGGAAACGCCTACGAGCAGTACTTC. The full variable domain, its missing parts supplied by reference TRBV7-6 and TRBJ2-7, is GAGVSQSPRYKVTKRGQDVALRCDPISGHVSLYWYRQALGQGPEFLTYFNYEAQQDKSGLPNDRFSAERPEGSISTLTIQRTEQRDSAMYRCASSLLGGNAYEQYFGPGTRLTVT.

The CDR3 DNA follows: TGCGCCAGCAGCCTGTCGGGGACTAATGAAAAACTGTTTTTT. Translated, it gives CASSLSGTNEKLFF. The chain is built from TRBV5-1 and TRBJ1-4; the D is unclear. The CDR3 spans 14 residues. Germline assignment: CDR1 SGHRS and CDR2 YFSETQ. The ends were cut back, 4 bases at V and 2 bases at J, with 9 bases in the middle.

CDR3 bases: TGTGCCAGCAGTTTACAGAACACTGAAGCTTTCTTT. Residues: CASSLQNTEAFF. V is TRBV28 and J is TRBJ1-1, with D unresolved. Trimming pared 2 bases from V and 1 base from J, leaving 2 bases between. The germline gives CDR1 MDHEN, CDR2 SYDVKM. The CDR3 is 12 amino acids.

The J gene is TRBJ2-3, the V gene TRBV6-5, with TRBD2 matching over 8 bases. Germline CDR1 reads MNHEY; CDR2 reads SVGAGI. The CDR3 is 15 residues long. The trim removed 4 bases at V and 3 bases at J, leaving 6 bases unmatched. DNA of the CDR3: TGTGCCAGCAGTTCAGCGGGAGTAGGAACAGATACGCAGTATTTT. This codes for CASSSAGVGTDTQYF.

V usage is TRBV10-3 and J usage is TRBJ1-5, with a weak D call TRBD1 (5 bases). The CDR3 contains 14 residues. Germline V gene data show CDR1 as ENHRY and CDR2 as SYGVKD. Trimming pared 0 bases from V and 8 bases from J, leaving 11 bases between. Written as DNA, the CDR3 is TGTGCCATCAGTGAGTCAGGGGTTTGGGAGCCCCAGCATTTT. Its protein is CAISESGVWEPQHF.

This chain links TRBV6-5 with TRBJ1-5; unclear D gene. The CDR3 covers 14 residues. Trimming cost V 5 bases and J 0 bases, with 8 bases left between them. Germline-derived CDR1 and CDR2 are MNHEY and SVGAGI. For the CDR3, the DNA is TGTGCCAGCAGTCAGACTCGTAGCAATCAGCCCCAGCATTTT. Protein product: CASSQTRSNQPQHF.

The chain couples TRBV29-1 to TRBJ1-2; D is unresolved. Germline assignment: CDR1 SQVTM and CDR2 ANQGSEA. The length of the CDR3 is 12 residues. V was trimmed by 4 bases and J by 0 bases, leaving 6 bases between them. The CDR3 loop reads CSVGSANYGYTF. Written as DNA, the CDR3 is TGCAGCGTTGGTTCAGCTAACTATGGCTACACCTTC.

This clone was seen a single time. The V and J genes are TRBV18 and TRBJ1-4; D is undetermined. Germline V gene lookup returns CDR1 KGHSH and CDR2 LQKENI. Deletions cut 1 base from V and 2 bases from J, with 20 bases between. This CDR3 comprises 19 residues. The CDR3 region is CASSPRRYTSLATNEKLFF. CDR3 DNA sequence: TGTGCCAGCTCACCACGTCGCTATACCTCGCTCGCGACTAATGAAAAACTGTTTTTT.